This entry lists 7 T cell receptor beta chains sequenced from one sample in a study of CD8 T cells in ankylosing spondylitis. TCRdb fed the 5' RACE reads into MiXCR, producing one record per CDR3 protein. Of about 39,000 distinct CDR3 sequences listed, roughly 3% are singletons. The sample taken for sequencing was blood, either unsorted or a sorted T cell fraction (not recorded which). All receptors come from a male donor with ankylosing spondylitis or in good health (not recorded which).

This clonotype was seen ten or more times. This chain connects TRBV9 to TRBJ2-3, with a possible D match to TRBD1 (5 bases). Trimming left V 4 bases short and J 0 bases short, with 15 bases between. Germline V gene lookup returns CDR1 SGDLS and CDR2 YYNGEE. The CDR3 runs to 16 residues. CDR3 DNA sequence: TGTGCCAGCAGCCCTAGGGGCAGGGCTAGCACAGATACGCAGTATTTT. This codes for CASSPRGRASTDTQYF.

The table lists this clonotype with many counts. V is TRBV9 and J is TRBJ2-1, with 11 bases matching TRBD1. Germline CDR1 SGDLS, CDR2 YYNGEE. The CDR3 runs 15 residues. After removal of 4 bases from V and 4 bases from J, the junction contained 4 bases not matched to a gene. The DNA of the CDR3 is TGTGCCAGCAGCCCCGGACAGGGGGCGTACAATGAGCAGTTCTTC. Translating it yields CASSPGQGAYNEQFF.

This clonotype came up a few times. The chain uses TRBV9 and TRBJ1-2; a possible D gene is TRBD1 (5 bases). The CDR3 spans 14 residues. The V gene lost 6 bases and the J gene lost 7 bases, with 19 bases spanning the gap. From germline, CDR1 is SGDLS and CDR2 YYNGEE. Here the CDR3 reads CASTPDQGVGGYTF. The CDR3 DNA follows: TGTGCCAGCACCCCAGACCAGGGCGTCGGTGGCTACACCTTC. The complete variable domain, with remaining parts taken from reference TRBV9 and TRBJ1-2, reads DSGVTQTPKHLITATGQRVTLRCSPRSGDLSVYWYQQSLDQGLQFLIQYYNGEERAKGNILERFSAQQFPDLHSELNLSSLELGDSALYFCASTPDQGVGGYTFGSGTRLTVV.

This clonotype was recorded at least ten times. The gene calls are TRBV9 and TRBJ1-1, with TRBD1 matching over 10 bases. The CDR3 consists of 14 residues. The V segment lost 0 bases and the J segment 11 bases; nucleotides outside the gene matches: 7. Germline V lookup: CDR1 SGDLS, CDR2 YYNGEE. The CDR3 DNA sequence: TGTGCCAGCAGCGTAGCTACGGACAGGGGGACGGCTTTCTTT. Amino acid sequence: CASSVATDRGTAFF.

In its sample, this clonotype was seen many times. V gene TRBV9 combines with J gene TRBJ2-5; TRBD1 matches at 9 bases. Germline CDR1 SGDLS, CDR2 YYNGEE. This CDR3 has 14 residues. V lost 1 base to trimming and J lost 5 bases; unmatched junction nucleotides: 3. CDR3 region: CASSVSTGGETQYF. The CDR3 bases are TGTGCCAGCAGCGTATCGACAGGGGGGGAGACCCAGTACTTC.

The table lists this clonotype with many counts. The gene calls are TRBV9 and TRBJ2-1, with 8 bases lining up with TRBD1. There are 16 residues in the CDR3. J lost 5 bases, V lost 3 bases, and 10 bases had no gene match. Germline V lookup: CDR1 SGDLS, CDR2 YYNGEE. The CDR3 reads CASSASAGTGDNEQFF. The CDR3 coding sequence is TGTGCCAGCAGCGCCTCTGCCGGGACAGGAGACAATGAGCAGTTCTTC. Filled out from reference TRBV9 and TRBJ2-1, the complete variable domain reads DSGVTQTPKHLITATGQRVTLRCSPRSGDLSVYWYQQSLDQGLQFLIQYYNGEERAKGNILERFSAQQFPDLHSELNLSSLELGDSALYFCASSASAGTGDNEQFFGPGTRLTVL.

In this sample, this clonotype turned up many times. The chain uses TRBV9 and TRBJ1-3; possible D gene TRBD1, 5 bases. V was shortened by 0 bases and J by 0 bases, with 10 bases between the two germline ends. CDR3 length: 16 residues. Germline V gene sequence: CDR1 SGDLS, CDR2 YYNGEE. For the CDR3, the DNA is TGTGCCAGCAGCGTAGCCGCAGGGACCTCTGGAAACACCATATATTTT. Translated, it gives CASSVAAGTSGNTIYF.